Listed here is a single TCR beta chain. The data stem from a study of blood T cell repertoires in COVID-19. The CDR3 runs to 14 residues. Trimming removed 2 bases at V and 9 bases at J, with 14 bases between. CDR1 is SGHTA, CDR2 FQGTGA, per germline. Method: immunoSEQ multiplex PCR; TCRdb's copy keeps in-frame clones and lacks some. This repertoire shows tens of thousands of clones, more than 70% found once; its top ten account for about 4%. This sequence joins TRBV7-3 and TRBJ2-1, with D possibly matching TRBD1 (5 bases). This TCR derives from a man between 65 and 85 years old with acute or convalescent COVID-19. The source material was peripheral blood. CDR3 sequence reads: CASSLVGRGVEQFF. DNA for the CDR3: TGTGCCAGCAGCTTAGTGGGAAGGGGCGTTGAGCAGTTCTTC.